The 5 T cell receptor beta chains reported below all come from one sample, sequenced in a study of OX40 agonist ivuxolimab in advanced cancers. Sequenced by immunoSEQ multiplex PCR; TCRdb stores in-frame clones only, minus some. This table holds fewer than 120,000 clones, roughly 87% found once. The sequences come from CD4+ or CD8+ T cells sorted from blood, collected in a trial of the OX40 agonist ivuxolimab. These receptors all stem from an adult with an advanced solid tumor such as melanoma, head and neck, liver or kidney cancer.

CDR3 residues: CASSSSHGTDTQYF. In DNA form, the CDR3 reads TGTGCCAGCAGCTCGTCTCACGGGACAGATACGCAGTATTTT. The chain carries TRBV7-9 and TRBJ2-3, with D hard to call. Looked up from germline, CDR1 is SEHNR and CDR2 is FQNEAQ (reference sequence). Trimming shortened V by 4 bases and J by 3 bases, and 11 bases separated the two germline ends. This CDR3 comprises 14 residues.

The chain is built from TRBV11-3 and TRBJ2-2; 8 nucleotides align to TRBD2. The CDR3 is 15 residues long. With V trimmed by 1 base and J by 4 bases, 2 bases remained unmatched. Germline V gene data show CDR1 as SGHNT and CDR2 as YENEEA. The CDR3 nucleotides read TGTGCCAGCAGCTTAGGGACTAGCCCCACCGGGGAGCTGTTTTTT. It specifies CASSLGTSPTGELFF.

CDR3 protein: CASSPDRSFGYTF. The CDR3 DNA sequence: TGTGCCAGCTCACCCGACAGGTCTTTTGGCTACACCTTC. J is TRBJ1-2 and V is TRBV18; a possible D gene is TRBD1 (6 bases). Germline CDR1 KGHSH, CDR2 LQKENI. The CDR3 extends over 13 amino acids. Trimming left V 3 bases short and J 7 bases short, with 12 bases between.

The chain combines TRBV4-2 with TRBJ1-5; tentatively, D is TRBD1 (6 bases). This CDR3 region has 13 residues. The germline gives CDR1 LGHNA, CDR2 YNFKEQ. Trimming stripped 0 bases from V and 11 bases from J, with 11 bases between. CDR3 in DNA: TGTGCCAGCAGCCAAGATGGGGAGGGGGCCCAGCATTTT. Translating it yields CASSQDGEGAQHF.

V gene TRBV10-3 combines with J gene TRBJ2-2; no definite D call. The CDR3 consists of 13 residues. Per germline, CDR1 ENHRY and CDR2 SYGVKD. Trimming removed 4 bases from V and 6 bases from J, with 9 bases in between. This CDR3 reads CAISGQAPGELFF. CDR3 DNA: TGTGCCATCAGTGGGCAGGCCCCCGGGGAGCTGTTTTTT.